The clone carrying this T cell receptor (beta chain) was detected ten times or more. Its target is not known. Primed by a sample-barcoded 5' primer and a J-beta primer mix, a second PCR proceeded for about 6 to 12 cycles. Each cDNA molecule was tagged by a template-switch adaptor that had 12 random nucleotides. TCRdb recomputed calls from the 5' RACE reads with MiXCR, one row per CDR3 protein. The repertoire holds about 650,000 distinct CDR3 sequences, with about 34% as singletons. The CDR3 runs to 14 residues. Trimming stripped 5 bases from V and 6 bases from J, with 16 bases between. The data belong to a study of blood T cells in healthy people across ages. Regarding the study as a whole: Per million T cells, the diversity of TCR beta decreased roughly linearly as age advanced. No conclusive comparison of naive versus antigen-experienced cells was possible with unsorted PBMCs.

Sequences were obtained from blood. This sequence was found in a woman at least 80 years old in good health. The chain carries TRBV12-3 or TRBV12-4 and TRBJ1-1; TRBD1 might be the D (5 bases). CDR3 nucleotides: TGTGCCAGCAGTATGCAGGGTAGGTCCTCTGAAGCTTTCTTT. The encoded protein is CASSMQGRSSEAFF.